This is a list of T cell receptor beta chains from one sample in a study of blood T cell repertoires in COVID-19. TCRdb's copy holds only in-frame clones and misses some; the assay was immunoSEQ multiplex PCR. The profile shows approximately 190,000 clones, 88% of them singletons. Sequences were obtained from peripheral blood. These receptors were taken from a woman between 40 and 50 years old who had recovered from COVID-19. Each CDR3 is given with its conserved first and last residue. The D gene is left open where the match is weak.

>.|16|TRBV9|TRBJ2-5
CASSPWLTADPETQYF
>TRBD2|16|TRBV5-1|TRBJ2-1
CASSLRTSGSTNEQFF
>.|12|TRBV15|TRBJ1-3
CASGSSGNTIYF
>TRBD2|15|TRBV6-5|TRBJ2-5
CASSYLASGQETQYF
>.|13|TRBV29-1|TRBJ2-3
CSVELRSTDTQYF
>.|11|TRBV4-1|TRBJ2-7
CASSQAGEQYF
>.|14|TRBV3-1/TRBV3-2|TRBJ1-5
CASSPRDSLQPQHF
>.|13|TRBV27|TRBJ1-1
CASSLSKNTEAFF
>TRBD1|16|TRBV11-2|TRBJ2-1
CASSITQGQGFNEQFF
>.|14|TRBV7-9|TRBJ2-7
CASSLVGEIYEQYF
>.|16|TRBV30|TRBJ2-5
CAWSDRQMVITETQYF
>.|14|TRBV6-6|TRBJ2-7
CASSYEGMGFEQYF
>.|14|TRBV7-2|TRBJ2-3
CASSSYGSTDTQYF
>TRBD2|15|TRBV18|TRBJ2-7
CASSPSSGRSYEQYF
>.|14|TRBV5-1|TRBJ1-1
CASSLELVTGEAFF